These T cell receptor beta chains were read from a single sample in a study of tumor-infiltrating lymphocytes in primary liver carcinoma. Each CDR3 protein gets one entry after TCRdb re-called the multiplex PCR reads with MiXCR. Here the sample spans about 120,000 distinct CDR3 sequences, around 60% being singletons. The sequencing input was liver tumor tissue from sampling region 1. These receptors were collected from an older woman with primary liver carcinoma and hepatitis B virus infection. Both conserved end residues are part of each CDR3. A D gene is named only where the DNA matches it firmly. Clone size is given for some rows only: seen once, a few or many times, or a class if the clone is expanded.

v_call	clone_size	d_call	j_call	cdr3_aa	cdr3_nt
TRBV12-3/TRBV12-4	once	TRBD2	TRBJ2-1	CAIILGGIYNEQFF	TGTGCCATCATCTTGGGGGGGATCTATAATGAGCAGTTCTTC
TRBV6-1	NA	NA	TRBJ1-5	CVSMELGSRYGYSNQPQHF	TGTGTCAGCATGGAACTGGGGAGTCGGTATGGTTATAGTAATCAGCCCCAGCATTTT
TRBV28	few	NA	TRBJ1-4	CASSSAQITNEKLFF	TGTGCCAGCAGTTCAGCACAGATAACTAATGAAAAACTGTTTTTT
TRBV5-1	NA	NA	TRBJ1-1	CASSLAGAAGYTEAFF	TGCGCCAGCAGCTTGGCCGGGGCAGCTGGGTACACTGAAGCTTTCTTT
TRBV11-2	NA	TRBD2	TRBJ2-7	CVSSYGGRTLGSEQYF	TGTGTCAGCAGCTACGGCGGGAGGACCTTGGGAAGCGAGCAATACTTC
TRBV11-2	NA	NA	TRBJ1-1	CASSFQGLMDTEAFF	TGTGCCAGCAGCTTCCAGGGCCTAATGGACACTGAAGCTTTCTTT
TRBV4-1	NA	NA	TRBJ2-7	CARSPRDGSYEQYF	TGCGCCCGCAGCCCCCGGGACGGCTCCTACGAACAGTACTTC
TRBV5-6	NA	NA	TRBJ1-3	CVRSRPTGSSGNTIYF	TGTGTCAGAAGCCGGCCCACGGGATCCTCTGGAAACACCATATATTTT
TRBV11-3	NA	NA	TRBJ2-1	CAISQPQMDEQFF	TGTGCCATTAGCCAACCACAGATGGATGAGCAGTTCTTC
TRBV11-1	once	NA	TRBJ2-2	CASGLAPEFANTWELFF	TGTGCCAGCGGCTTAGCGCCAGAGTTCGCGAACACCTGGGAGCTGTTTTTT
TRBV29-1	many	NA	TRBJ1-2	CSVEDLDGYTF	TGCAGCGTTGAAGATCTCGATGGCTACACCTTC
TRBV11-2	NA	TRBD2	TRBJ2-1	CASSRRLAGGPDEQFF	TGTGCCAGCAGCAGGAGACTAGCGGGAGGGCCGGATGAGCAGTTCTTC
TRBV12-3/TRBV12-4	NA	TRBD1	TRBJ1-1	CTSSRQGNTEASF	TGTACCAGCAGCCGACAGGGGAACACTGAAGCTTCCTTT
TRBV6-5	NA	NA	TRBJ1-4	CASAPATPRNEKLVF	TGTGCCAGCGCCCCAGCAACACCTAGGAATGAAAAACTGGTTTTT
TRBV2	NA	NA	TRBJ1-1	CASTRDGSEAFF	TGTGCCAGTACGCGGGACGGCTCTGAAGCTTTCTTT
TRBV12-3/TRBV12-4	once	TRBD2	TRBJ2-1	CTSIPGGGSYNEQFF	TGTACCAGCATACCTGGCGGGGGGTCCTACAATGAGCAGTTCTTC
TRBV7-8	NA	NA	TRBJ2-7	CASGSRGGAYEQYF	TGTGCAAGCGGCTCCCGTGGCGGTGCCTACGAGCAGTACTTC
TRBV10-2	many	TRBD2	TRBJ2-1	CASSVAGGLNQFF	TGCGCCAGCAGTGTGGCGGGAGGGCTTAATCAGTTCTTC
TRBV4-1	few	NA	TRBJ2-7	CTSSQGGEQYF	TGCACCAGCAGCCAAGGTGGCGAGCAGTACTTC
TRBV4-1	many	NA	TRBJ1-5	CASSQDPTQSNQPQHF	TGCGCCAGCAGCCAAGATCCCACACAGAGCAATCAGCCCCAGCATTTT
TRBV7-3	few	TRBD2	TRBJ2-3	CASSPRASGASTDTQYF	TGTGCCAGCAGCCCTAGGGCTAGCGGGGCTAGCACAGATACGCAGTATTTT
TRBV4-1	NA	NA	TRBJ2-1	CASSQRGVGEQRTVNEQFF	TGCGCCAGCAGCCAAAGAGGGGTGGGTGAACAGAGAACAGTCAATGAGCAGTTCTTC
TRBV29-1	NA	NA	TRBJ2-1	CSVEGTLAPECNEQSF	TGCAGCGTTGAGGGAACACTAGCTCCCGAGTGTAATGAGCAATCCTTC
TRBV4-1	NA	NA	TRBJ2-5	CASSLHPWDLGTQYF	TGCGCCAGCAGTCTCCATCCTTGGGATTTGGGGACCCAGTACTTC
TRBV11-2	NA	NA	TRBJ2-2	CASSLRPNTGELFF	TGTGCCAGTAGCTTACGCCCGAACACCGGGGAGCTGTTTTTT
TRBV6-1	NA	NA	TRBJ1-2	CASSSRSGGDYGYTF	TGTGCCAGCAGTTCCAGATCGGGTGGGGATTATGGCTACACCTTC
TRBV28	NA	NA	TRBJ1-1	CASSPSRGIGTEAFF	TGTGCCAGCAGTCCCTCACGGGGAATTGGGACTGAAGCTTTCTTT
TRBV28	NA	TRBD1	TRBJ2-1	CASSSWDRGRDEQFF	TGTGCCAGCAGTTCGTGGGACAGGGGTCGGGATGAGCAGTTCTTC
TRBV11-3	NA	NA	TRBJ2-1	CASSSRGARSTGNEQSF	TGTGCCAGCAGCTCCCGGGGGGCGCGGTCCACGGGCAATGAGCAGTCCTTC
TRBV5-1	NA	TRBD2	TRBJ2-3	CTSSSRTSGIIDTQYF	TGCACCAGCAGCTCCCGGACTAGCGGCATCATAGATACGCAGTATTTT
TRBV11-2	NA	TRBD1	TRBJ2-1	CASSLRPGQRFYKEKFF	TGTGCCAGCAGCTTACGACCGGGACAGAGATTCTACAAAGAGAAGTTCTTT
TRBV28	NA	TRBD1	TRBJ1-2	CDSSLPGGTKGYTF	TGTGACAGCAGTTTACCAGGGGGTACAAAGGGCTACACCTTC
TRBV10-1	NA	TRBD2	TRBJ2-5	CASSGGPRGRPETQYF	TGCGCCAGCAGTGGAGGTCCGCGCGGGAGACCAGAGACCCAGTACTTC
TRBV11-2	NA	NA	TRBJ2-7	CASCLGAGVYELYF	TGTGCCAGCTGCTTAGGGGCCGGCGTCTACGAGCTGTACTTC
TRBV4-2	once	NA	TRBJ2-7	CASSQDLMGGPYEQYF	TGTGCCAGCAGCCAAGATCTAATGGGAGGCCCTTACGAGCAGTACTTC
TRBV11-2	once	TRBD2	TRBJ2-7	CASSLDWIGLAGPYEQYF	TGTGCCAGCAGCTTAGATTGGATCGGTCTAGCGGGTCCCTATGAGCAGTACTTC